This T cell receptor (beta chain) was recorded in a study of regulatory T cells in long-lasting Graves disease. Whole-study results and caveats: Shared public clonotypes totalled around 2,900 in persistent patients, compared with around 880 in new patients.

The time point: newly diagnosed GD, antithyroid drugs for less than 3 months. The TCR library was made from RNA extracted from PBMCs. Staff drew roughly 9 milliliters of peripheral blood into EDTA tubes. Trimming removed 1 base from V and 1 base from J, with 7 bases in between. This CDR3 spans 14 amino acids. CDR1 and CDR2 (germline): SGHTA, FQGNSA. Concerning this clonotype: No antigen is known for it.

To make TCR beta libraries, researchers used iRepertoire HTBI primers and Arm-PCR of CDR3 regions. TCRdb re-called the multiplex PCR reads with MiXCR, one entry per CDR3 protein. The data contain 300,000 to 450,000 distinct CDR3 sequences, 15% to 17% of them seen just once; the ten biggest clones take up 22%. The chain is built from TRBV7-2 and TRBJ1-1, with D unresolved. Sample: peripheral blood mononuclear cells (PBMCs), taken at new diagnosis, from a patient treated with antithyroid drugs. The receptor was isolated from a female donor with Graves disease. CDR3 protein: CASSLDSWNTEAFF. CDR3 nucleotide sequence: TGTGCCAGCAGCTTAGATTCGTGGAACACTGAAGCTTTCTTT. The variable domain in full, completed from reference TRBV7-2 and TRBJ1-1, reads GAGVSQSPSNKVTEKGKDVELRCDPISGHTALYWYRQSLGQGLEFLIYFQGNSAPDKSGLPSDRFSAERTGGSVSTLTIQRTQQEDSAVYLCASSLDSWNTEAFFGQGTRLTVV.